Reported below is one T cell receptor beta chain. These data belong to a study of cytomegalovirus exposure and HLA in healthy donors. Germline values: CDR1 MGHRA, CDR2 YSYEKL. V was pared by 3 bases and J by 2 bases, with 19 bases between. The CDR3 spans 17 residues. It was with 60 Vbeta and 13 Jbeta primers that the PCR ran. Sequenced by immunoSEQ multiplex PCR; TCRdb stores in-frame clones only, minus some. The repertoire holds around 150,000 clones, with approximately 80% as singletons. The sequenced material came from PBMCs. This chain joins TRBV4-1 and TRBJ1-2; a possible D gene is TRBD1 (6 bases). This TCR derives from a male donor in good health and CMV-seronegative. As DNA, the CDR3 is TGCGCCAGCAGCCAGCCCACCTTGACAGGTTCAAACTATGGCTACACCTTC. Translating it yields CASSQPTLTGSNYGYTF.